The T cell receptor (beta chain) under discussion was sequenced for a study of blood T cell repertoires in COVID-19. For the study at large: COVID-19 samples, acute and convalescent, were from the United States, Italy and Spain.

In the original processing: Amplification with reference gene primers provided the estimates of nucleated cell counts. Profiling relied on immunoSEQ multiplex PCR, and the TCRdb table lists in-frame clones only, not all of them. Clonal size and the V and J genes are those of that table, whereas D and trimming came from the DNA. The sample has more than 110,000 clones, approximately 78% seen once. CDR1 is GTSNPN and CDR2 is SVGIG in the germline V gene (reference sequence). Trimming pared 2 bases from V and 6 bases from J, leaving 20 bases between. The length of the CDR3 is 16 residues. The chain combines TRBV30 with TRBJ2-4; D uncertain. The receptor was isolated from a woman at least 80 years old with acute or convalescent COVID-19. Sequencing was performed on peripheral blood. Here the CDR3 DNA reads TGTGCCTGGAGTACCAATAGAGGTCTTAGTCGAAACATTCAGTACTTC. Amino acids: CAWSTNRGLSRNIQYF.